Presented here are 2 T cell receptor beta chains from one specimen sequenced in a study of OX40 agonist ivuxolimab in advanced cancers. The library relied on the immunoSEQ multiplex PCR assay. TCRdb stores this immuneACCESS table with in-frame sequences only. Part of the clones is absent; in the studies checked, under half of the shortfall reflects unresolved V genes, and no reason is known for the rest. The sample table records some 46,000 clones; 70% to 80% of these occur just once. The ten largest clones capture 3.9% of the sample. This specimen was CD4+ or CD8+ T cells sorted from blood, taken in a trial of the OX40 agonist ivuxolimab. The receptor set was obtained from an adult with an advanced solid tumor such as melanoma, head and neck, liver or kidney cancer.

V is TRBV18 and J is TRBJ2-5; 11 positions match TRBD1. Germline trimming cut 2 bases from V and 0 bases from J; bases unmatched to any gene: 8. Germline CDR1 is KGHSH and CDR2 is LQKENI. The CDR3 contains 18 residues. The DNA for the CDR3 is TGTGCCAGCTCACCAGGGACAGGGGGAGGCCCGTACCAAGAGACCCAGTACTTC. It translates to CASSPGTGGGPYQETQYF.

This clone was observed a few times. The chain recombines TRBV11-2 with TRBJ2-4; D is uncertain. This CDR3 has 12 amino acids. CDR1 and CDR2 from the germline V gene are SGHAT and FQNNGV. The V end lost 2 bases, the J end lost 7 bases, and 6 bases lay between the germline ends. The CDR3 coding sequence is TGTGCCAGCAGCTTAAACCATAACATTCAGTACTTC. Its protein is CASSLNHNIQYF.